This record covers a single T cell receptor (beta chain). The sample belongs to a study of technical replicates of blood from four donors. The protocol was immunoSEQ multiplex PCR, while the TCRdb copy is restricted to in-frame clones and leaves out a portion. Of tens of thousands of clones in the sample, 85% to 95% were seen once. CDR3 length: 15 residues. J was trimmed by 5 bases and V by 5 bases; bases with no gene match: 6. Germline assignment: CDR1 SGHAT and CDR2 FQDESV (reference sequence). The chain carries TRBV11-1 and TRBJ1-2; the match to TRBD1 covers 12 bases. The sequenced material came from PBMCs. This clonotype was obtained from a human donor in good health. Some clones in this sample may be carry-over from other donors' samples. The CDR3 region has the DNA TGTGCCAGCAGCCGGGACAGGGGGCGTCTGTATGGCTACACCTTC. Translated: CASSRDRGRLYGYTF.